Shown below are 31 T cell receptor beta chains from a single sample sequenced in a study of shared clonotypes between healthy human individuals. Sequenced by immunoSEQ multiplex PCR; TCRdb stores in-frame clones only, minus some. In the table there are 900,000 to 1,200,000 clones, about 84% of which are singletons. The sample was memory CD4+ T cells from PBMCs. Noted subset: CD45RA-negative fraction. Receptors originate from a man between 18 and 35 years old in good health. Some clones in this sample may be carry-over from other donors' samples.

The V gene is TRBV11-2, the J gene TRBJ1-3; D not resolved. The CDR3 has 16 amino acids. With 3 bases removed from V and 4 bases from J, the gap between germline ends came to 16 bases. The germline CDR1 and CDR2 sequences are SGHAT and FQNNGV. The CDR3 protein is CASSLEGWAAGNTIYF. CDR3 coding DNA: TGTGCCAGCAGCTTGGAAGGTTGGGCAGCCGGAAACACCATATATTTT.

This chain joins TRBV6-6 and TRBJ1-4; D is uncertain. V lost 6 bases and J lost 5, with 16 bases in between. CDR1 MNHNY and CDR2 SVGAGI come from the germline V gene (reference sequence). This CDR3 contains 15 residues. CDR3 coding DNA: TGTGCCAGCAGCCCGGCGGACGGGTCGAATGAAAAACTGTTTTTT. Protein: CASSPADGSNEKLFF.

This rearrangement joins TRBV6-5 to TRBJ1-6; D call uncertain. CDR1 is MNHEY, CDR2 SVGAGI, per germline. Trimming stripped 5 bases from V and 10 bases from J, with 15 bases between. CDR3 size: 14 residues. The CDR3 spells CASSEPSPGSPLHF. CDR3 DNA sequence: TGTGCCAGCAGTGAACCCAGCCCTGGATCACCCCTCCACTTT.

This clone was seen a single time. This chain connects TRBV12-5 to TRBJ2-2, with D unclear. Germline CDR1 and CDR2: LGHNT and FRNRAP. Trimming cost V 6 bases and J 2 bases, with 7 bases left between them. CDR3 length: 13 amino acids. The CDR3 is CASGDTNTGELFF. DNA for the CDR3: TGTGCTAGTGGCGATACAAACACCGGGGAGCTGTTTTTT.

J is TRBJ2-2 and V is TRBV11-2; possible D gene TRBD1, 5 bases. This CDR3 has 13 amino acids. V was pared by 6 bases and J by 8 bases, with 13 bases between. Germline CDR1 reads SGHAT; CDR2 reads FQNNGV. CDR3 coding DNA: TGTGCCAGCAGGCCTCAGGGTCCTGGGGAGCTGTTTTTT. It yields the protein CASRPQGPGELFF.

The chain links TRBV2 to TRBJ1-1; D is unresolved. CDR1 is SNHLY, CDR2 FYNNEI, per germline. The CDR3 is 14 residues long. V was cut by 1 base and J by 4 bases, with 10 bases left in between. The CDR3 DNA reads as TGTGCCAGCAGTGAAGTGTGGGCCGGCACTGAAGCTTTCTTT. It yields the protein CASSEVWAGTEAFF.

The rearrangement joins TRBV28 to TRBJ2-3; no firm D call. CDR1 is MDHEN, CDR2 SYDVKM, per germline. V was clipped by 5 bases and J by 4 bases, with 22 bases between them. This CDR3 spans 17 amino acids. In DNA, the CDR3 is TGTGCCAGCAGTAGGGAAGGGAAACTTAAATTGCCAGATACGCAGTATTTT. Residues: CASSREGKLKLPDTQYF.

This chain links TRBV4-3 with TRBJ2-3; 9 bases line up with TRBD2. The CDR3 spans 19 residues. Unmatched junction bases numbered 10, after V lost 0 bases and J lost 0 bases. Germline-derived CDR1 and CDR2 are LGHNA and YSLEER. CDR3: CASSQEPLTSGASTDTQYF. CDR3 nucleotides: TGCGCCAGCAGCCAAGAACCACTGACTAGCGGAGCTAGCACAGATACGCAGTATTTT.

The CDR3 spells CASSFSGLTDTQYF. The CDR3 DNA sequence: TGTGCCAGCAGCTTTAGCGGACTCACAGATACGCAGTATTTT. The rearrangement uses TRBV7-3 and TRBJ2-3; maybe TRBD2 (6 bases). CDR1 SGHTA and CDR2 FQGTGA come from the germline V gene. The length of the CDR3 is 14 residues. V lost 3 bases and J 2 bases, leaving 9 bases between the germline ends. Supplemented by reference TRBV7-3 and TRBJ2-3, the full variable domain reads GAGVSQTPSNKVTEKGKYVELRCDPISGHTALYWYRQSLGQGPEFLIYFQGTGAADDSGLPNDRFFAVRPEGSVSTLKIQRTERGDSAVYLCASSFSGLTDTQYFGPGTRLTVL.

The rearrangement links TRBV5-1 to TRBJ2-7; 14 positions agree with TRBD2. The germline gives CDR1 SGHRS, CDR2 YFSETQ. Unmatched junction bases numbered 7, after V lost 3 bases and J lost 5 bases. The CDR3 spans 16 residues. The CDR3 DNA reads as TGCGCCAGCAGCTCGGGACTAGCGGGAGCTTCCGACGAGCAGTACTTC. As protein: CASSSGLAGASDEQYF.

The gene calls are TRBV18 and TRBJ2-1, with 9 bases fitting TRBD2. V trimming: 3 bases; J trimming: 7 bases; junction bases outside the gene matches: 13. The CDR3 has 17 residues. Per germline, CDR1 KGHSH and CDR2 LQKENI. This chain's CDR3 is CASSPSRGSGSENEQFF. DNA of the CDR3: TGTGCCAGCTCACCCTCACGGGGTAGCGGGAGTGAGAATGAGCAGTTCTTC.

The gene calls are TRBV5-1 and TRBJ2-3; possible D gene TRBD1, 6 bases. Germline CDR1 and CDR2: SGHRS and YFSETQ. V gave up 2 bases and J gave up 4 bases, with 14 bases separating them. CDR3 length: 15 residues. CDR3 coding DNA: TGCGCCAGCAGCTTCGGGGCAGGGGCCGCAGATACGCAGTATTTT. Translating gives CASSFGAGAADTQYF.

Regarding this clone: A junction boundary mismatches the germline segment, possibly from a read error. This chain's CDR3 is CASSLAPLAGGTDAQYF. CDR3 coding DNA: TGCGCCAGCAGCTTGGCCCCTTTAGCGGGAGGGACAGATGCGCAGTATTTT. The genes are TRBV5-1 and TRBJ2-3; 11 positions agree with TRBD2. The CDR3 runs to 17 residues. Germline values: CDR1 SGHRS, CDR2 YFSETQ.

This rearrangement joins TRBV7-2 to TRBJ2-7; D ambiguous. CDR1 is SGHTA and CDR2 is FQGNSA in the germline V gene. The ends were cut back, 3 bases at V and 0 bases at J, with 12 bases in the middle. The CDR3 extends over 15 amino acids. The CDR3 loop reads CASSLRRRGSYEQYF. The DNA for the CDR3 is TGTGCCAGCAGCTTGCGACGGAGAGGCTCCTACGAGCAGTACTTC.

This clone came up once. This chain uses TRBV29-1 with TRBJ2-5; D may be TRBD1 or TRBD2 (6 bases each). The CDR3 runs 12 residues. From germline, CDR1 is SQVTM and CDR2 ANQGSEA. The V and J ends lost 3 bases and 5 bases respectively, with 10 bases between them. The CDR3: CSVEGGVETQYF. As DNA, the CDR3 is TGCAGCGTTGAGGGGGGCGTTGAGACCCAGTACTTC.

The chain combines TRBV29-1 with TRBJ2-5; TRBD1 matches 9 bases. V was pared by 6 bases and J by 5 bases, with 4 bases of the junction left unmatched. The CDR3 totals 12 residues. CDR1 is SQVTM and CDR2 is ANQGSEA in the germline V gene. The CDR3 DNA is TGCAGCGTCCAGGACAGGGGTGAGACCCAGTACTTC. Translation gives CSVQDRGETQYF.

The rearrangement uses TRBV7-3 and TRBJ1-1; TRBD1 agrees at 7 bases. J lost 11 bases, V lost 4 bases, and 10 bases had no gene match. The germline CDR1 and CDR2 sequences are SGHTA and FQGTGA. CDR3 length: 13 amino acids. CDR3 nucleotide sequence: TGTGCCAGCAGCTCTACAACGACAGGGTTGGCTTTCTTT. It encodes CASSSTTTGLAFF.

This clone appeared a single time. This chain joins TRBV19 and TRBJ2-7, with TRBD1 identical over 10 bases. The CDR3 has 16 residues. The ends lost 2 bases at V and 6 bases at J; junction bases unmatched: 10. Germline V gene sequence: CDR1 LNHDA, CDR2 SQIVND (reference sequence). For the CDR3, the DNA is TGTGCCAGTAGTATATTGCCGGGACAGGGGTTGCGCGAGCAGTACTTC. Translation gives CASSILPGQGLREQYF.

Only a few counts were recorded for this clone. The chain is built from TRBV7-8 and TRBJ2-3, with unresolved D. The length of the CDR3 is 14 residues. V lost 7 bases, J lost 4 bases, and 15 bases lay in between. Germline V gene data show CDR1 as SGHVS and CDR2 as FQNEAQ. The DNA of the CDR3 is TGTGCCAGCACCTCAAGGCAGGCTTCAGATACGCAGTATTTT. It specifies CASTSRQASDTQYF.

On this clone itself: A read error may explain this, as a much larger clone is one base away. The chain couples TRBV11-2 to TRBJ2-5; TRBD1 agrees at 7 bases. Germline CDR1 is SGHAT and CDR2 is FQNNGV. Germline trimming cut 7 bases from V and 3 bases from J; bases unmatched to any gene: 5. The CDR3 has 13 residues. DNA for the CDR3: TGTGCCAGCATCCCGGGGACAGAAGAGACCCAGTACTTC. Residues: CASIPGTEETQYF.

A single count supports this clone. V usage is TRBV7-6 and J usage is TRBJ2-3, with D unresolved. The CDR3 runs to 15 residues. The ends were cut back, 5 bases at V and 4 bases at J, with 16 bases in the middle. The germline CDR1 and CDR2 sequences are SGHVS and FNYEAQ. This CDR3 reads CASSPEPRVADTQYF. CDR3 in DNA: TGTGCCAGCAGCCCCGAACCCCGGGTTGCAGATACGCAGTATTTT.

This sequence joins TRBV18 and TRBJ1-2; 9 positions match TRBD1. Germline trimming cut 2 bases from V and 4 bases from J; bases unmatched to any gene: 8. CDR1 and CDR2 (germline): KGHSH, LQKENI. The CDR3 is 16 amino acids. CDR3 nucleotide sequence: TGTGCCAGCTCACCATCACAGGGGGCCCACCTCTATGGCTACACCTTC. This encodes CASSPSQGAHLYGYTF.

Turning to this clone: Other DNA sequences in this sample translate to the same CDR3. The chain joins TRBV5-1 to TRBJ2-5; 7 bases are a match to TRBD1. Trimming removed 3 bases from V and 1 base from J; junction bases left unmatched: 3. The germline V gene encodes CDR1 SGHRS and CDR2 YFSETQ. CDR3 size: 14 residues. CDR3 residues: CASSSRQGQETQYF. The CDR3 coding sequence is TGCGCCAGCAGCTCTAGACAGGGCCAAGAGACCCAGTACTTC. The full variable domain, in which reference TRBV5-1 and TRBJ2-5 provide the parts outside the CDR3, is KAGVTQTPRYLIKTRGQQVTLSCSPISGHRSVSWYQQTPGQGLQFLFEYFSETQRNKGNFPGRFSGRQFSNSRSEMNVSTLELGDSALYLCASSSRQGQETQYFGPGTRLLVL.

This clone showed up just a few times. J is TRBJ2-5 and V is TRBV5-1, with D uncertain. Trimming took 0 bases from V and 2 from J, leaving 8 bases between them. CDR3 size: 14 residues. Germline-derived CDR1 and CDR2 are SGHRS and YFSETQ. The CDR3 protein is CASSLVDGQETQYF. CDR3 nucleotides: TGCGCCAGCAGCTTGGTGGACGGACAAGAGACCCAGTACTTC. The whole variable domain, filled in from reference TRBV5-1 and TRBJ2-5, reads KAGVTQTPRYLIKTRGQQVTLSCSPISGHRSVSWYQQTPGQGLQFLFEYFSETQRNKGNFPGRFSGRQFSNSRSEMNVSTLELGDSALYLCASSLVDGQETQYFGPGTRLLVL.

This chain links TRBV7-6 with TRBJ2-2, with TRBD1 identical over 7 bases. Germline V gives CDR1 SGHVS, CDR2 FNYEAQ. V shed 1 base, J shed 4 bases, and the junction held 3 bases outside the gene matches. The CDR3 spans 15 residues. CDR3 coding DNA: TGTGCCAGCAGCTTAGGGGGGACAGTCACCGGGGAGCTGTTTTTT. As protein: CASSLGGTVTGELFF.

V usage is TRBV7-2 and J usage is TRBJ2-7; no reliable D call. The ends were cut back, 1 base at V and 4 bases at J, with 11 bases in the middle. CDR3 length: 14 amino acids. Germline CDR1 reads SGHTA; CDR2 reads FQGNSA. CDR3 in DNA: TGTGCCAGCAGCTTAGAACGAGGCGTTTACGAGCAGTACTTC. It is translated as CASSLERGVYEQYF.

The chain is built from TRBV25-1 and TRBJ2-1, with 10 bases matching TRBD1. CDR1 is MGHDK and CDR2 is SYGVNS in the germline V gene. The CDR3 sequence is 18 residues long. Unmatched junction bases numbered 16, after V lost 7 bases and J lost 4 bases. The CDR3 DNA reads TGTGCCAGCACCCCCCGGGGGTGGACAGGGGGAGGATACAATGAGCAGTTCTTC. As protein: CASTPRGWTGGGYNEQFF.

This clone occurred a few times. The chain carries TRBV28 and TRBJ2-7; 12 nucleotides line up with TRBD1. V gave up 5 bases and J gave up 8 bases; unmatched junction bases: 13. Germline assignment: CDR1 MDHEN and CDR2 SYDVKM. CDR3 size: 16 residues. The CDR3, as DNA: TGTGCCAGCAGTGGGGGACAGGGGGCTAGGGGTTCGAAGCAGTACTTC. Translation gives CASSGGQGARGSKQYF.

Only a few counts were recorded for this clone. V gene TRBV13 combines with J gene TRBJ2-7; TRBD1 matches 9 bases. Unmatched junction bases numbered 4, after V lost 9 bases and J lost 1 base. The CDR3 loop spans 13 amino acids. Germline V gene data show CDR1 as PRHDT and CDR2 as FYEKMQ (reference sequence). CDR3 region: CASTGGPSYEQYF. CDR3 DNA sequence: TGTGCCAGTACAGGGGGCCCGTCCTACGAGCAGTACTTC.

CDR3 residues: CASTASSNYGYTF. DNA for the CDR3: TGTGCCAGCACGGCATCTTCCAACTATGGCTACACCTTC. The chain is built from TRBV7-8 and TRBJ1-2; D gene ambiguous. CDR3 length: 13 residues. Germline CDR1 is SGHVS and CDR2 is FQNEAQ. Trimming stripped 7 bases from V and 2 bases from J, with 11 bases between.

This clone has only one observation. The J gene is TRBJ1-4, the V gene TRBV2; D is unclear. Per germline, CDR1 SNHLY and CDR2 FYNNEI. The ends were cut back, 6 bases at V and 7 bases at J, with 9 bases in the middle. The CDR3 runs to 12 residues. CDR3 sequence (DNA): TGTGCCAGCAGAAAAAACGTTGAAAAACTGTTTTTT. The encoded protein is CASRKNVEKLFF.